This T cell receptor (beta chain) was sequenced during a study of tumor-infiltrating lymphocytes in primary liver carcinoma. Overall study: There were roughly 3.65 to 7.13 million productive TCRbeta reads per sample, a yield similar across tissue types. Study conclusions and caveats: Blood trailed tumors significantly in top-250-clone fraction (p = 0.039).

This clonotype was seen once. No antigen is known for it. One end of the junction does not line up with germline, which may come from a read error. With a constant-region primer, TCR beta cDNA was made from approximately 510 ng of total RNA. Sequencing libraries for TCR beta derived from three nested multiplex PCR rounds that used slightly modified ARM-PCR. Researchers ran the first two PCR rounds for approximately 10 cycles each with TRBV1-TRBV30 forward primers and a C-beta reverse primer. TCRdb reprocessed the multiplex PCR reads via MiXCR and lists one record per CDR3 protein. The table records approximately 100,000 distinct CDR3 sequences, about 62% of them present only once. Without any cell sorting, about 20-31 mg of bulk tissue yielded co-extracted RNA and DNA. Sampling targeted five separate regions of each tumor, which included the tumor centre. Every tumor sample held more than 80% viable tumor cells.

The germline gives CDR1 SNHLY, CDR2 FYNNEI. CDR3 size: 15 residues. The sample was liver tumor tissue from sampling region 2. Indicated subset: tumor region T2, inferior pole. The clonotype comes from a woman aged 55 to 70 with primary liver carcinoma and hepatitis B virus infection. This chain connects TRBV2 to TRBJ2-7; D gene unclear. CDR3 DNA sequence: TGTGCCAGCAGTCCCTCGCCGGCGCCAGGCTACGAGCAGTATTTC. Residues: CASSPSPAPGYEQYF.